This TCR beta chain was found in a study of blood T cell repertoires in COVID-19. Germline values: CDR1 KGHDR, CDR2 SFDVKD. The V end was cut by 3 bases, the J end by 2 bases, with 5 bases between. This CDR3 is 13 amino acids long. Only in-frame clones appear in the TCRdb table, and some are missing; sequencing was by immunoSEQ multiplex PCR. The sample has about 340,000 clones, 88% seen once. The V call is TRBV24-1, the J call TRBJ2-3; D not certain. The receptor was derived from a woman in her sixties or seventies with COVID-19, enrolled during active disease. The sequenced sample consisted of peripheral blood. The CDR3 spells CATSDHNTDTQYF. CDR3 nucleotides: TGTGCCACCAGTGATCACAACACAGATACGCAGTATTTT.